This T cell receptor (beta chain) was sequenced for a study of beta chain features in type 1 diabetes. Investigators reverse transcribed all isolated RNA, so they sequenced expressed TCRB transcripts. Here immunoSEQ multiplex PCR was the method, and the copy in TCRdb shows in-frame clones only, minus some. The table shows 200,000 to 300,000 clones, with about 20% occurring only once. Of note for this clone: The target antigen is unknown.

Study conclusions and caveats: In every one of the four CD4+ subsets, TCRB CDR3s were moderately but significantly shorter in Type 1 diabetes patients.

V dropped 0 bases and J dropped 8 bases, with 9 bases sitting between them. The V gene's germline CDR1 is SGHRS and CDR2 YFSETQ. The CDR3 runs to 13 residues. The receptor was isolated from a woman aged 40 to 55 with type 1 diabetes. The chain recombines TRBV5-1 with TRBJ2-1, with D possibly matching TRBD1 (6 bases). Input material: naive CD4+ T cells from blood. The CDR3 sequence is CASSLGQAYEQFF. In DNA, the CDR3 is TGCGCCAGCAGCTTGGGACAGGCCTATGAGCAGTTCTTC.